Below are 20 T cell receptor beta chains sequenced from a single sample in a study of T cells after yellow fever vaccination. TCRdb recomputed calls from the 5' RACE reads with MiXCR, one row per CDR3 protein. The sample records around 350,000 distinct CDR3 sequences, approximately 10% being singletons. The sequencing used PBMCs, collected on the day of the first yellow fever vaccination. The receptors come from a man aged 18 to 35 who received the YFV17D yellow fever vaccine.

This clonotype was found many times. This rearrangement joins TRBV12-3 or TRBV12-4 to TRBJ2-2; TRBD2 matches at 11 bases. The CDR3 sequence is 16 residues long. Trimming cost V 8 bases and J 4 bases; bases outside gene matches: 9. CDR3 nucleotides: TGTGCCAGCCGACTAGCGGGGACATCCCTCACCGGGGAGCTGTTTTTT. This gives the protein CASRLAGTSLTGELFF.

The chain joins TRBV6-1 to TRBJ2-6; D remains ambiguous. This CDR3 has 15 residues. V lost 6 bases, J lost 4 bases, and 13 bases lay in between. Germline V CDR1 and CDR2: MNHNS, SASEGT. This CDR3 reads CASSPAGPGANVLTF. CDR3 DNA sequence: TGTGCCAGCAGCCCGGCCGGGCCGGGGGCCAACGTCCTGACTTTC.

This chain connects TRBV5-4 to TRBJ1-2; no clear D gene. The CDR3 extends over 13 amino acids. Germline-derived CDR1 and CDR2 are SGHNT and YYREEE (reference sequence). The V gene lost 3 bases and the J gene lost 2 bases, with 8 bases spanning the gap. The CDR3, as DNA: TGTGCCAGCAGCTCACAGCTGAACTATGGCTACACCTTC. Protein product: CASSSQLNYGYTF.

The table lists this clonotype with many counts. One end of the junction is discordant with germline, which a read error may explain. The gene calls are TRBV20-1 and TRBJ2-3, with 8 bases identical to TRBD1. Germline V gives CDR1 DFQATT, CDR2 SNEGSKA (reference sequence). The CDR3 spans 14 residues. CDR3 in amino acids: CSATPVRSGTGPCF. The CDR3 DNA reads TGCAGTGCTACCCCGGTCCGATCCGGGACAGGCCCTTGTTTT.

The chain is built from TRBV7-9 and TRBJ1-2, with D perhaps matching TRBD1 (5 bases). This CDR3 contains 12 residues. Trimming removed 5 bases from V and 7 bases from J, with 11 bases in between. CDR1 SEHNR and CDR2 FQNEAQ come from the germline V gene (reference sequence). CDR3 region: CASSPPQGGYTF. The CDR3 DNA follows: TGTGCCAGCAGCCCACCGCAGGGTGGCTACACCTTC.

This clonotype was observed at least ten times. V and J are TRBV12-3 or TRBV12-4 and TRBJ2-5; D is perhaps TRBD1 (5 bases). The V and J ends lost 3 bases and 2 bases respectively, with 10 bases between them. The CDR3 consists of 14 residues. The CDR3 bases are TGTGCCAGCAGTTTCGGAGACAGACAAGAGACCCAGTACTTC. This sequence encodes CASSFGDRQETQYF.

CDR3 nucleotide sequence: TGTGCCAGCAGCCCCAGACAGGGGCCGAACTATGGCTACACCTTC. Its translation is CASSPRQGPNYGYTF. This rearrangement joins TRBV9 to TRBJ1-2, with 8 bases fitting TRBD1. J lost 2 bases, V lost 4 bases, and 7 bases had no gene match. Germline V gene sequence: CDR1 SGDLS, CDR2 YYNGEE. The CDR3 sequence is 15 residues long.

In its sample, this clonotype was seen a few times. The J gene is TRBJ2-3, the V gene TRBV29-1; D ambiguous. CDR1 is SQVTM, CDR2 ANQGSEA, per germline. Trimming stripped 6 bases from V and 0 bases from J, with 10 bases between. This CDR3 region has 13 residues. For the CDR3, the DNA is TGCAGCGTCGGACGTCTCAGCACAGATACGCAGTATTTT. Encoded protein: CSVGRLSTDTQYF.

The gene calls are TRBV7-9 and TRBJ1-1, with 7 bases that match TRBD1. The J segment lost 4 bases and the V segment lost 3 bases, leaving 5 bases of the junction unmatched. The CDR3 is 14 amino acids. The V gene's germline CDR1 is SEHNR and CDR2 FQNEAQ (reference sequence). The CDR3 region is CASSLTGTATEAFF. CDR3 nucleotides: TGTGCCAGCAGCTTGACAGGGACGGCCACTGAAGCTTTCTTT.

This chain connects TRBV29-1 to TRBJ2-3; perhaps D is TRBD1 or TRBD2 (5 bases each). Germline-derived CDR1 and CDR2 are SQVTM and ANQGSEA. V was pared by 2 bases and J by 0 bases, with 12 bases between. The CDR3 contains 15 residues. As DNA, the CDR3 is TGCAGCGTTGAATTCGCCCGGGGCAGCACAGATACGCAGTATTTT. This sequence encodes CSVEFARGSTDTQYF.

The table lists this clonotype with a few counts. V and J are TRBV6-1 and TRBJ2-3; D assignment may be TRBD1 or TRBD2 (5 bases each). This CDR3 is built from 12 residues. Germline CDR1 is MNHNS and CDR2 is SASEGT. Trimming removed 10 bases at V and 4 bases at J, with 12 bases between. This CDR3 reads CATSGTADTQYF. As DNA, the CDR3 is TGTGCCACTTCGGGGACCGCAGATACGCAGTATTTT.

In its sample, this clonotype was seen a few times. The CDR3 sequence: CASSLGGQGVGDTQYF. The CDR3, as DNA: TGCGCCAGCAGCCTGGGGGGACAGGGGGTTGGAGATACGCAGTATTTT. The chain is built from TRBV5-1 and TRBJ2-3; 11 bases align to TRBD1. V lost 4 bases to trimming and J lost 5 bases; unmatched junction nucleotides: 9. This CDR3 region has 16 residues. Germline-derived CDR1 and CDR2 are SGHRS and YFSETQ.

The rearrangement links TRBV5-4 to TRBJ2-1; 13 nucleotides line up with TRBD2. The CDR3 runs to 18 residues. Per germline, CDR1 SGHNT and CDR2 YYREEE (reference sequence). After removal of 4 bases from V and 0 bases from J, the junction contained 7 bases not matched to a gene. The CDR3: CASSIGLAGVYSYNEQFF. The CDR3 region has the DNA TGTGCCAGCAGCATCGGACTAGCGGGGGTCTACTCCTACAATGAGCAGTTCTTC. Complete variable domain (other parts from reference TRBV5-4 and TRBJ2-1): ETGVTQSPTHLIKTRGQQVTLRCSSQSGHNTVSWYQQALGQGPQFIFQYYREEENGRGNFPPRFSGLQFPNYSSELNVNALELDDSALYLCASSIGLAGVYSYNEQFFGPGTRLTVL.

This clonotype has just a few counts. The CDR3 nucleotides read TGTGCCAGCAGTGGATTCCAGGGGGCGGGTGAAAAACTGTTTTTT. Translated: CASSGFQGAGEKLFF. This chain uses TRBV6-1 with TRBJ1-4, with TRBD1 identical over 8 bases. V lost 4 bases to trimming and J lost 7 bases; unmatched junction nucleotides: 8. Germline V gives CDR1 MNHNS, CDR2 SASEGT. There are 15 residues in the CDR3.

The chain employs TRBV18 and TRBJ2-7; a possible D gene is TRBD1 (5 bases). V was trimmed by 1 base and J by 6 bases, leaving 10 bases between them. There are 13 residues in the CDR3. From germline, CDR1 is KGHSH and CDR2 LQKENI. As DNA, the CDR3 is TGTGCCAGCTCACCACGTCAGGGCGGCGAGCAGTACGTC. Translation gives CASSPRQGGEQYV.

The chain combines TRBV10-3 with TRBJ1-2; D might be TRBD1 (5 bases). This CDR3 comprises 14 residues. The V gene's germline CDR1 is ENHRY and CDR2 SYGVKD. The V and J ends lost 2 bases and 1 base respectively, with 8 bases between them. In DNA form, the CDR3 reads TGTGCCATCAGTGAGCCAGGGAATAACTATGGCTACACCTTC. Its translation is CAISEPGNNYGYTF.

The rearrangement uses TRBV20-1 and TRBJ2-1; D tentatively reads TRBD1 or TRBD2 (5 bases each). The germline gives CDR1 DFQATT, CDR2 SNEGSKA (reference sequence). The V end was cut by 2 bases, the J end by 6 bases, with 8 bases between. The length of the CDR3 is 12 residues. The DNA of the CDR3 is TGCAGTGCTAGACCCGGGGCCAATGAGCAGTTCTTC. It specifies CSARPGANEQFF.

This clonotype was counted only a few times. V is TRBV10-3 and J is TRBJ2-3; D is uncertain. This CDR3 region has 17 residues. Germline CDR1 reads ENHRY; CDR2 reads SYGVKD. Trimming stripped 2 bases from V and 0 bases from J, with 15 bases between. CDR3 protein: CAISERVGYPSTDTQYF. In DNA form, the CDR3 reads TGTGCCATCAGTGAGCGAGTAGGGTACCCTAGCACAGATACGCAGTATTTT.

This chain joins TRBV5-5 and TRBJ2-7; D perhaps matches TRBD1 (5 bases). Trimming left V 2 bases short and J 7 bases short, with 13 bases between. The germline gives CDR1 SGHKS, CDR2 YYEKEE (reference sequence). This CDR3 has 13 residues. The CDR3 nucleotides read TGTGCCAGCAGCTTTCGACCAGGGTCGGAGCAGTACTTC. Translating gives CASSFRPGSEQYF. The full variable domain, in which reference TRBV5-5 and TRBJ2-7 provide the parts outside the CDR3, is DAGVTQSPTHLIKTRGQQVTLRCSPISGHKSVSWYQQVLGQGPQFIFQYYEKEERGRGNFPDRFSARQFPNYSSELNVNALLLGDSALYLCASSFRPGSEQYFGPGTRLTVT.

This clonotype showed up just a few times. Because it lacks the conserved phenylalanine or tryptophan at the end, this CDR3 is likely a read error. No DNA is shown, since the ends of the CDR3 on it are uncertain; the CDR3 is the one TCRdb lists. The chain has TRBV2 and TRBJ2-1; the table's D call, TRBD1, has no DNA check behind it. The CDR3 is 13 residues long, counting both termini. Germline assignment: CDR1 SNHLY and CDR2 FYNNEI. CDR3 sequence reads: CASSEAGTGRRSN.